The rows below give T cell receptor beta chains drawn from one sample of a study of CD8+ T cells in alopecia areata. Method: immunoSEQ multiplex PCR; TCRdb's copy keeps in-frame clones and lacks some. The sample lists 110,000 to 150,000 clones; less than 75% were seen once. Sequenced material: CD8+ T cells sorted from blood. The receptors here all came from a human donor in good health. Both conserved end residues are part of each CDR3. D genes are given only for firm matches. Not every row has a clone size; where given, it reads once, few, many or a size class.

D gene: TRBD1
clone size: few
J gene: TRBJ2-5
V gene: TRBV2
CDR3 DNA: TGTGCCAGCAGTGACCTGGGACAGCGAGAGGCCCAGTACTTC
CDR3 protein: CASSDLGQREAQYF

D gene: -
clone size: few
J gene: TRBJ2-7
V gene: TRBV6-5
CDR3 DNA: TGTGCCAGCAGTTACTCGGCCAGCTACCATTCCTACGAGCAGTACTTC
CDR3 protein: CASSYSASYHSYEQYF

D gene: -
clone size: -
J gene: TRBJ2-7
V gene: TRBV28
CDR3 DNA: TGTGCCAGCAGTTTAGGCCAGGGAAACTCCTACGAGCAGTACTTC
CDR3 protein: CASSLGQGNSYEQYF

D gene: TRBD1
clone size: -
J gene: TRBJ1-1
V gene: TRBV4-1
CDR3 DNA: TGCGCCAGCAGCCACGGGACAGGGGGCAGAAACACTGAAGCTTTCTTT
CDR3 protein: CASSHGTGGRNTEAFF

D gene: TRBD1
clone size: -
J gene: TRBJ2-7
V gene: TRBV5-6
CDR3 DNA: TGTGCCAGCAGCCCAGGGACAGGGTCCTACGAGCAGTACTTC
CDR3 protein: CASSPGTGSYEQYF

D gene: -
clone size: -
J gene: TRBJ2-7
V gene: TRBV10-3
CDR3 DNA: TGTGCCATCAGTGAGCTCCCTTACCACGAGCAGTACTTC
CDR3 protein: CAISELPYHEQYF

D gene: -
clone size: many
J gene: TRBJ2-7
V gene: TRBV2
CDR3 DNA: TGTGCCAGCAGTTTAAGCTCCTACGAGCAGTACTTC
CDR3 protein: CASSLSSYEQYF

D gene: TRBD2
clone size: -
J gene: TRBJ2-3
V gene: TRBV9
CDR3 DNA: TGTGCCAGCAGCCAAGCACTAGCGATGGATACGCAGTATTTT
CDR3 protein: CASSQALAMDTQYF

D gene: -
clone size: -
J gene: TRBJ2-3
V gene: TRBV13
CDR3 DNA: TGTGCCAGCTCCTGGACAGATACGCAGTATTTT
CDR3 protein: CASSWTDTQYF

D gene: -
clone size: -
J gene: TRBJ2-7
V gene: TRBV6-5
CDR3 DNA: TGTGCAACTCAGGGGCGGGAGTGGGAGCAGTACTTC
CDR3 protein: CATQGREWEQYF

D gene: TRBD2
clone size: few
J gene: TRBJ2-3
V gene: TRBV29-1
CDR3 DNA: TGCAGCGTAGGACTAGCGGGGCCCCGGGATACGCAGTATTTT
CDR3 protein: CSVGLAGPRDTQYF

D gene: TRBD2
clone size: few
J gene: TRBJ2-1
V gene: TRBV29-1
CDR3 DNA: TGCAGCGTTGAAGATCCTACTAGCGGGTCGTACAATGAGCAGTTCTTC
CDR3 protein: CSVEDPTSGSYNEQFF

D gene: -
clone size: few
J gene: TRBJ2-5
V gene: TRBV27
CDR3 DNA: TGTGCCAGCAGTCCTCAGGACAGCCAAGAGACCCAGTACTTC
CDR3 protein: CASSPQDSQETQYF

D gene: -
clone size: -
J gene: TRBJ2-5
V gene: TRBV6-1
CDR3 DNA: TGTGCCAGCAGTGCAAACCCGCGGCAGGGTAAAGAGACCCAGTACTTC
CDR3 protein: CASSANPRQGKETQYF

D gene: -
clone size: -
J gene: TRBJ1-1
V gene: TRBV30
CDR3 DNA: TGTGCCTGGAGTGGGCTTGTGGGGTTTAACACTGAAGCTTTCTTT
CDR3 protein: CAWSGLVGFNTEAFF

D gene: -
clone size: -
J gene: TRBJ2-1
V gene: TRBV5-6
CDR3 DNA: TGTGCCAGCAGAAGAGGGGGTGAGCAGTTCTTC
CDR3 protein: CASRRGGEQFF

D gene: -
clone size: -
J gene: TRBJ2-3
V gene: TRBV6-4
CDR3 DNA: TGTGCCAGCAGTGAGGGTTCGCGGTCTGGTACGCAGTATTTT
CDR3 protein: CASSEGSRSGTQYF

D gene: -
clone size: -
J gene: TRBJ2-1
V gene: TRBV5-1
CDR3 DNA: TGCGCCAGCAGCTCCCCGGAGTCTTACAATGAGCAGTTCTTC
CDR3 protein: CASSSPESYNEQFF

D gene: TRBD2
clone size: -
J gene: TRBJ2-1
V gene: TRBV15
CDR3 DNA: TGTGCCACCAGCAGAGGGGAAACTAGCGAGACCTACAATGAGCAGTTCTTC
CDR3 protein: CATSRGETSETYNEQFF

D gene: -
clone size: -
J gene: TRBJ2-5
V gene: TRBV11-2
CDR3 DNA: TGTGCCAGCAGCTTAGTACCGAAAGGGACTGAAGAGACCCAGTACTTC
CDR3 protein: CASSLVPKGTEETQYF

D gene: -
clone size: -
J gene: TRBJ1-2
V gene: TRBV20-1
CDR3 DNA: TGCAGTGCTAGGGGATTATCCGGCTACACCTTC
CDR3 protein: CSARGLSGYTF

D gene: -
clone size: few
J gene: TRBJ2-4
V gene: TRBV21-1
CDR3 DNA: TGTGCCAGCAAAAGAAAAGGAGGTTGGGCCAAAAACATTCAGTACTTC
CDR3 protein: CASKRKGGWAKNIQYF